This TCR beta chain was documented in a study of early T cells in non-severe SARS-CoV-2 infection. In the study overall: The authors sequenced bulk RNA from unsorted whole blood, leaving chains unpaired. Study-level results: Anti-spike CD8 specificities were favored by VDJdb matching, whose results missed private and CD4 specificities.

This clonotype was counted between two and nine times. Its antigen is undetermined. V was cut by 4 bases and J by 6 bases, with 8 bases left in between. The CDR3 is 12 amino acids. Germline CDR1 and CDR2: SGHRS and YFSETQ. Individual cDNA molecules carried attached unique molecular identifiers. TCRdb reprocessed the 5' RACE reads with MiXCR, giving one entry per CDR3 protein. The profile shows 100,000 or so distinct CDR3 sequences, about an eighth of them singletons. This TCR came from an adult who was a healthcare worker with PCR-confirmed SARS-CoV-2 infection or an uninfected control (not recorded which). The chain uses TRBV5-1 and TRBJ2-1, with D possibly called TRBD1 or TRBD2 (5 bases each). Input material: whole blood. CDR3 bases: TGCGCCAGCAGCCGGGACCTCAATGAGCAGTTCTTC. This translates into CASSRDLNEQFF.